Here is one T cell receptor (beta chain) with its context. No cognate antigen has been identified for it. No base qualities exist here, and no much larger clone lies one base off it. Data came from an Illumina HiSeq 2500. TCR beta libraries were prepared by quantitative 5'-RACE with molecular barcodes. The study's processing was this. Disease-linked TCR variants were identified with a new computational method built on a probabilistic model of VDJ rearrangement. TCRdb reprocessing: public reads trimmed at Q25 with fastp, clones called with MiXCR, in-frame beta chains kept. Entries are consolidated by CDR3 protein sequence, retaining the most common genes and DNA. The V and J calls reflect TCRdb's pipeline rather than the authors' work. In this sample the table shows over 450,000 distinct CDR3 sequences, about 13% of which occur a single time. The ten largest account for approximately 6.3% of the sample.

This record belongs to a study of CD8 T cells in ankylosing spondylitis (dated by TCRdb to 2016 to 2017). Notes on the research overall: T cell receptor beta repertoires were profiled in healthy donors and ankylosing spondylitis patients so that disease-linked TCR variants could be found. In total, the full study cohort was made up of roughly 110 healthy donors and about two dozen ankylosing spondylitis patients. Peripheral blood was sampled, and synovial fluid was also collected from ankylosing spondylitis patients.

On the study overall, not on this receptor specifically: Blood from ankylosing spondylitis patients appeared to be characterized by a TCR beta motif composed of under 10 highly homologous amino acid variants. Some of the motif variants had been reported before in the synovial fluid and blood of reactive arthritis patients, a finding that suggests common disease-initiation mechanisms. The disease-linked clones were reported to be significantly enriched in matched synovial fluid samples from ankylosing spondylitis patients. The disease-linked clones had a CD8+ phenotype and were found at relatively low frequencies in peripheral blood.

According to the germline V gene, CDR1 reads KGHDR and CDR2 reads SFDVKD. From its cysteine to its phenylalanine, the CDR3 spans 14 amino acids. Only CDR3 DNA is held: 42 bases, read in frame from base 1. Ends trimmed: V by 4 bases, J by 4 bases; bases unmatched to a gene: 5. The sequence joins TRBV24-1 to TRBJ1-2; 7 central nucleotides agree with TRBD1. Input material: blood, either unsorted or a sorted T cell fraction (not recorded which). This receptor was taken from a male donor with ankylosing spondylitis. The CDR3 protein is CATSEPGQLYGYTF. The nucleotides are TGTGCCACCAGTGAACCGGGACAGCTCTATGGCTACACCTTC.